Listed below are T cell receptor beta chains from one sample, sequenced in a study of blood T cell repertoires in COVID-19. Sequencing used immunoSEQ multiplex PCR; TCRdb keeps in-frame clones, though not all of them. Counted here are 250,000 to 350,000 clones, about nine tenths occurring once; the ten biggest clones make up under 3.5%. What was sequenced was PBMCs or T cells enriched from blood (not recorded which). The receptor source for this set is a woman aged 45-60 years who had been exposed to COVID-19. Both conserved end residues are part of each CDR3. The order of the fields is clone size, D gene, J gene, V gene, CDR3 DNA, CDR3 protein. D genes are given only for firm matches. Expanded clones are given a class, and other clones once, few, many or no size at all.

>NA|NA|TRBJ1-5|TRBV7-6
TGTGCCAGCAGCCGTAGCAATCAGCCCCAGCATTTT
CASSRSNQPQHF
>NA|TRBD1|TRBJ1-6|TRBV5-6
TGTGCCAGCAGCCTTGCGGGACAGGGGTACAGTGGTTCACCCCTCCACTTT
CASSLAGQGYSGSPLHF
>NA|NA|TRBJ2-3|TRBV5-6
TGTGCCAGCAGTATACTGACTAGCCCCGACAGGGATACGCAGTATTTT
CASSILTSPDRDTQYF
>NA|NA|TRBJ1-6|TRBV14
TGTGCCAGCAGTTTGGGGGGATCCTCACCCCTCCACTTT
CASSLGGSSPLHF
>NA|TRBD1|TRBJ2-7|TRBV6-5
TGTGCCAGGGGACAGGGGAGGGACCACGAGCAGTACTTC
CARGQGRDHEQYF
>few|NA|TRBJ2-7|TRBV11-2
TGTGCCAGCAGCCTCGGTTTGGGGCGTAACCCCGAGCAGTACTTC
CASSLGLGRNPEQYF
>NA|NA|TRBJ2-2|TRBV18
TGTGCCAGCTCAGCCGTAAGGAGGGACAGCACCGGGGAGCTGTTTTTT
CASSAVRRDSTGELFF
>NA|NA|TRBJ1-6|TRBV20-1
TGCAGTGCTAGAGATCTGTCACCCCTCCACTTT
CSARDLSPLHF
>NA|TRBD1|TRBJ1-5|TRBV6-5
TGTGCCAGCAGTAGGACAGGGGGCGGCTTCCAGCCCCAGCATTTT
CASSRTGGGFQPQHF
>NA|NA|TRBJ1-5|TRBV5-1
TGCGCCAGCAGCCCTGGGGGCAGCCTTAATCAGCCCCAGCATTTT
CASSPGGSLNQPQHF
>NA|TRBD1|TRBJ1-2|TRBV28
TGTGCCAGCAGTTTCGTCCCGGGACAGCGAACCTTTAACTATGGCTACACCTTC
CASSFVPGQRTFNYGYTF
>NA|NA|TRBJ1-2|TRBV18
TGTGCCAGCTCGTACACAACAGGGAACTATGGCTACACCTTC
CASSYTTGNYGYTF
>NA|TRBD1|TRBJ1-6|TRBV6-1
TGTGCCAGCAGTGAACCCCAGGGGGGCAGTAATTCACCCCTCCACTTT
CASSEPQGGSNSPLHF
>NA|NA|TRBJ1-2|TRBV19
TGTGCCAGTAGTATATCCCCAGGGGACCTCTATGGCTACACCTTC
CASSISPGDLYGYTF
>NA|TRBD1|TRBJ2-1|TRBV30
TGTGCCTGGTCCGCCGGACAGGGACCATACAATGAGCAGTTCTTC
CAWSAGQGPYNEQFF
>NA|TRBD1|TRBJ2-3|TRBV28
TGTGCCAGCAGTTTTTTCCCCCCGACAGGGTCCGGAGATACGCAGTATTTT
CASSFFPPTGSGDTQYF
>NA|NA|TRBJ1-4|TRBV21-1
TGTGCCAGCAGCCGAGGGCCCCCGATAACAACTAATGAAAAACTGTTTTTT
CASSRGPPITTNEKLFF
>NA|NA|TRBJ2-5|TRBV5-1
TGCGCCAGCAGCTTGGTAGGGGTCGAAGAGACCCAGTACTTC
CASSLVGVEETQYF
>few|NA|TRBJ1-2|TRBV21-1
TGTGCCAGCAGCAAAGCCGGGGGTAAGGAGTTTGGTGGCTACACCTTC
CASSKAGGKEFGGYTF
>NA|TRBD1|TRBJ2-1|TRBV28
TGTGCCAGCACCCGTGGGCAGGGGGCCTACAATGAGCAGTTCTTC
CASTRGQGAYNEQFF
>NA|TRBD1|TRBJ1-6|TRBV6-5
TGTGCCAGCAGGGCAGACAGGGTGGATAATTCACCCCTCCACTTT
CASRADRVDNSPLHF
>NA|NA|TRBJ2-1|TRBV3-1/TRBV3-2
TGTGCCAGCAGCATCGTAGGGAGGGGGGGCTCCTACAATGAGCAGTTCTTC
CASSIVGRGGSYNEQFF
>few|TRBD1|TRBJ2-1|TRBV28
TGTGCCAGCAGTTCTCCCAGGGGGTTTTACAATGAGCAGTTCTTC
CASSSPRGFYNEQFF
>NA|NA|TRBJ2-7|TRBV27
TGTGCCAGCAGTTCTTCTGGGGGGTACGAGCAGTACTTC
CASSSSGGYEQYF
>NA|NA|TRBJ2-5|TRBV2
TGTGCCAGCAGTGAAGGAGCGGTCCAAGAGACCCAGTACTTC
CASSEGAVQETQYF